Listed below are T cell receptor beta chains from one sample, sequenced in a study of T cells in Graves' hyperthyroidism and ophthalmopathy. TCRdb re-derived calls from the multiplex PCR reads in MiXCR, one entry per CDR3 protein. The sample holds around 250,000 distinct CDR3 sequences, roughly 15% seen once. What was sequenced was blood. Every receptor here comes from a woman aged 40 to 50 with Graves' hyperthyroidism that later progressed to Graves' ophthalmopathy. Each CDR3 is given with its conserved first and last residue.

v_call	j_call	cdr3_aa
TRBV2	TRBJ2-5	CASSDLVAGEKTQYF
TRBV4-1	TRBJ2-1	CASSQVSDLEQFF
TRBV18	TRBJ1-1	CASSLPGGRGTEAFF
TRBV6-1	TRBJ1-5	CASSERGYSNQPQHF
TRBV7-9	TRBJ2-1	CASSTPLDRPSYNEQFF
TRBV2	TRBJ2-3	CASSDPWDSAGTQYF
TRBV7-9	TRBJ2-1	CASSLGGLSYNEQFF
TRBV7-3	TRBJ2-2	CASSLSNTGELFF
TRBV2	TRBJ1-1	CASSSIGGGIAFF
TRBV20-1	TRBJ1-5	CSARVTANQPQHF
TRBV6-1	TRBJ1-5	CASTTDYSNQPQHF
TRBV28	TRBJ1-3	CASSSGAGSSGNTIYF
TRBV6-9	TRBJ1-5	CASSSTYSNQPQHF
TRBV7-9	TRBJ2-3	CASTARETDTQYF